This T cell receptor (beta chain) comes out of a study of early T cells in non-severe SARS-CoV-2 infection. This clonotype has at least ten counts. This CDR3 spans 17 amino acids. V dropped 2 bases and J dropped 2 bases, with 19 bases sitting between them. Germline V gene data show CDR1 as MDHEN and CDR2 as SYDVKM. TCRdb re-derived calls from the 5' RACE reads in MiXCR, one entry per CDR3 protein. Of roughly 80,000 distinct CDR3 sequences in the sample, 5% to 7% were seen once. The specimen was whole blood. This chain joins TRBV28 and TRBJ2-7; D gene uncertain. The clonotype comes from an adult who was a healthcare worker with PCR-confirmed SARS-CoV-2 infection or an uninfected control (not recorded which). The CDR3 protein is CASSLSHSWAEPYEQYF. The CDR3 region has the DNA TGTGCCAGCAGTTTAAGTCATTCCTGGGCGGAGCCCTACGAGCAGTACTTC.